The clone carrying this T cell receptor (beta chain) counts as large (0.1 to 1%). The antigen is undetermined. This beta chain turned up in a library designed for alpha chains; as an off-target read, its abundance says little. TCRdb ran MiXCR on the 5' RACE reads and lists one entry per CDR3 protein. Of roughly 2,500 distinct CDR3 sequences listed, approximately 23% are singletons. This entry belongs to a study of spatial heterogeneity in lung cancer. Whole-study results and caveats: Tracking of tumor mutation counts was seen in expanded intratumoral alpha and beta TCR counts. Estimated coverage of tumor T cells was about 6.4% for alpha and about 13% for beta chains.

Deletions cut 4 bases from V and 4 bases from J, with 13 bases between. The CDR3 covers 14 residues. From germline, CDR1 is LGHDT and CDR2 YNNKEL (reference sequence). Time point reported: sample taken at primary tumor resection. The donor population consisted of approximately 79 patients with untreated, early-stage non-small cell lung cancer. The input material, whole RNA from tumor, nontumor lung or frozen PBMC, was sequenced unsorted. The chain recombines TRBV3-1 with TRBJ1-2; D might be TRBD1 (6 bases). Sequenced here: lung tumor tissue, sampled at surgery. This sequence was found in a male donor with early-stage non-small cell lung cancer. The DNA of the CDR3 is TGTGCCAGCAGCCCAGTAGGGGGTGGCTATGGCTACACCTTC. It yields the protein CASSPVGGGYGYTF.